This record concerns one TCR beta chain sequence. The data belong to a study of blood T cell repertoires in COVID-19. The table came from immunoSEQ multiplex PCR; TCRdb's copy has only in-frame clones and leaves some out. The sample contains approximately 160,000 clones, over 65% of which appear only once. There are 14 residues in the CDR3. The V end lost 5 bases, the J end lost 6 bases, and 14 bases lay between the germline ends. Germline assignment: CDR1 LNHDA and CDR2 SQIVND (reference sequence). This chain joins TRBV19 and TRBJ2-1; D is possibly TRBD1 (6 bases). Sequences were obtained from PBMCs or T cells enriched from blood (not recorded which). The source of this sequence is a woman in her forties or fifties who had recovered from COVID-19. The CDR3 protein is CASSPRTDFNEQFF. Here the CDR3 DNA reads TGTGCCAGTAGTCCGAGGACAGACTTCAATGAGCAGTTCTTC.